This T cell receptor (beta chain) stems from a study of blood T cell repertoires in COVID-19. Study at large: Whether acute or convalescent, the COVID-19 samples came from the United States, Italy and Spain.

Authors' methods: Scientists estimated how many nucleated cells there were by amplifying reference gene primers. TCRdb's copy holds only in-frame clones and misses some; the assay was immunoSEQ multiplex PCR. That table gives V, J and clone size, and the DNA gave D and trimming. The table lists about 220,000 clones, about 79% of them singletons. There are 17 residues in the CDR3. The V and J ends lost 2 bases and 4 bases respectively, with 20 bases between them. From germline, CDR1 is SGHDN and CDR2 FVKESK. This chain uses TRBV14 with TRBJ1-2; possibly TRBD1 for D (5 bases). The source of this sequence is a man between 50 and 59 years old with active or convalescent COVID-19. Sequencing was carried out using peripheral blood. The CDR3 here is CASSQKPNVWGVYGYTF. CDR3 in DNA: TGTGCCAGCAGCCAAAAACCAAATGTCTGGGGGGTCTATGGCTACACCTTC.